Below are 11 T cell receptor beta chains sequenced from a single sample in a study of blood T cell repertoires in COVID-19. Produced via immunoSEQ multiplex PCR; TCRdb's table is partial and in-frame only. This sample has about 220,000 clones, with roughly 84% found just once. Sequenced material: PBMCs or T cells enriched from blood (not recorded which). These receptors came from a middle-aged woman who had recovered from COVID-19.

This chain joins TRBV19 and TRBJ2-1; 8 bases are a match to TRBD1. The germline CDR1 and CDR2 sequences are LNHDA and SQIVND (reference sequence). J was trimmed by 9 bases and V by 6 bases; bases with no gene match: 4. This CDR3 comprises 12 residues. Here the CDR3 reads CASRDRVSEQFF. The CDR3 DNA is TGTGCCAGTAGGGACAGGGTGAGTGAGCAGTTCTTC.

The J gene is TRBJ2-3, the V gene TRBV27; 10 positions match TRBD1. In germline, CDR1 is MNHEY, CDR2 SMNVEV (reference sequence). J lost 4 bases, V lost 4 bases, and 5 bases had no gene match. This CDR3 has 15 residues. The CDR3 region has the DNA TGTGCCAGCAGTTACGGGACAGGGGTCCCAGATACGCAGTATTTT. This codes for CASSYGTGVPDTQYF.

The chain has TRBV6-2 or TRBV6-3 and TRBJ1-4, with a tentative D call TRBD1 (6 bases). The V and J ends lost 5 bases and 3 bases respectively, with 13 bases between them. The CDR3 runs to 15 residues. The germline CDR1 and CDR2 sequences are MNHEY and SVGEGT. The CDR3 loop is CASSPTGMANEKLFF. The CDR3 DNA reads TGTGCCAGCAGTCCCACAGGGATGGCTAATGAAAAACTGTTTTTT.

J is TRBJ2-2 and V is TRBV24-1; tentatively, D is TRBD1 (5 bases). V was clipped by 10 bases and J by 0 bases, with 8 bases between them. The CDR3 has 13 residues. From germline, CDR1 is KGHDR and CDR2 SFDVKD. The CDR3 is CATRTPNTGELFF. CDR3 DNA: TGTGCCACGAGGACACCGAACACCGGGGAGCTGTTTTTT.

This chain uses TRBV7-6 with TRBJ1-3; 8 positions match TRBD1. The CDR3 length is 16 residues. Trimming removed 0 bases from V and 3 bases from J; junction bases left unmatched: 4. Germline V lookup: CDR1 SGHVS, CDR2 FNYEAQ. CDR3: CASSLARTGLGNTIYF. In nucleotides, the CDR3 is TGTGCCAGCAGCTTAGCGCGGACAGGGCTTGGAAACACCATATATTTT.

The chain is built from TRBV4-1 and TRBJ2-6; D unclear. Germline values: CDR1 MGHRA, CDR2 YSYEKL. V was clipped by 5 bases and J by 0 bases, with 8 bases between them. CDR3 length: 15 residues. The CDR3 DNA follows: TGCGCCAGCAGCTTCGAGTCCTCTGGGGCCAACGTCCTGACTTTC. As protein: CASSFESSGANVLTF.

The chain is built from TRBV5-1 and TRBJ1-4, with 7 positions matching TRBD1. The germline V gene encodes CDR1 SGHRS and CDR2 YFSETQ. The CDR3 sequence is 15 residues long. Losses at the gene ends were 3 bases for V and 4 bases for J; bases not matched to a gene: 6. The CDR3 loop is CASSSGGVGNEKLFF. CDR3 nucleotides: TGCGCCAGCAGCTCAGGGGGAGTAGGTAATGAAAAACTGTTTTTT.

This clone showed up just a few times. The chain is built from TRBV9 and TRBJ2-1; 13 bases match TRBD2. The length of the CDR3 is 15 residues. V was pared by 3 bases and J by 8 bases, with 5 bases of the junction left unmatched. Germline V gives CDR1 SGDLS, CDR2 YYNGEE. The CDR3 region has the DNA TGTGCCAGCAGCGAGACGGGACTAGCGGGATATGAGCAGTTCTTC. The encoded protein is CASSETGLAGYEQFF.

The V call is TRBV5-1, the J call TRBJ2-3; no clear D. CDR3 length: 13 amino acids. Germline V gene sequence: CDR1 SGHRS, CDR2 YFSETQ. Trimming removed 2 bases from V and 2 bases from J, with 6 bases in between. CDR3 DNA: TGCGCCAGCAGCTTCACTTACACAGATACGCAGTATTTT. Translation gives CASSFTYTDTQYF.

The chain recombines TRBV5-1 with TRBJ2-1, with 7 bases aligning to TRBD2. This CDR3 is 15 amino acids long. The ends lost 2 bases at V and 3 bases at J; junction bases unmatched: 5. Germline V lookup: CDR1 SGHRS, CDR2 YFSETQ. The CDR3 region has the DNA TGCGCCAGCAGCTTCGGGTCTAGCGGCTACAATGAGCAGTTCTTC. It yields the protein CASSFGSSGYNEQFF.

The sample holds one count of this clone. The chain has TRBV7-2 and TRBJ2-3, with D unclear. This CDR3 is built from 13 residues. Trimming left V 4 bases short and J 4 bases short, with 9 bases between. The germline V gene has CDR1 SGHTA and CDR2 FQGNSA. The chain's CDR3 is CASSSELADTQYF. The CDR3 region has the DNA TGTGCCAGCAGCTCCGAGTTGGCAGATACGCAGTATTTT. Drawing the rest from reference TRBV7-2 and TRBJ2-3, the complete variable domain is GAGVSQSPSNKVTEKGKDVELRCDPISGHTALYWYRQSLGQGLEFLIYFQGNSAPDKSGLPSDRFSAERTGGSVSTLTIQRTQQEDSAVYLCASSSELADTQYFGPGTRLTVL.